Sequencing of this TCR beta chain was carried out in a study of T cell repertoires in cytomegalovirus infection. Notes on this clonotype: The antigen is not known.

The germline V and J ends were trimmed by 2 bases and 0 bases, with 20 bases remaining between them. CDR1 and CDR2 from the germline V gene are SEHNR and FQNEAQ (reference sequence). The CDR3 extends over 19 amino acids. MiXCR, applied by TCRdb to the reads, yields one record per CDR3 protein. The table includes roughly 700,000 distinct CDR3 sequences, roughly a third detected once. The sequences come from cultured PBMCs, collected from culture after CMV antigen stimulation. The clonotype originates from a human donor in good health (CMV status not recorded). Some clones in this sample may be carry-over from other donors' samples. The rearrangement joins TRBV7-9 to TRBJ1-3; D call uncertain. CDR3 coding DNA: TGTGCCAGCAGCTTATTGTGGTCGACCGCGCTGAGCTCTGGAAACACCATATATTTT. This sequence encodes CASSLLWSTALSSGNTIYF.